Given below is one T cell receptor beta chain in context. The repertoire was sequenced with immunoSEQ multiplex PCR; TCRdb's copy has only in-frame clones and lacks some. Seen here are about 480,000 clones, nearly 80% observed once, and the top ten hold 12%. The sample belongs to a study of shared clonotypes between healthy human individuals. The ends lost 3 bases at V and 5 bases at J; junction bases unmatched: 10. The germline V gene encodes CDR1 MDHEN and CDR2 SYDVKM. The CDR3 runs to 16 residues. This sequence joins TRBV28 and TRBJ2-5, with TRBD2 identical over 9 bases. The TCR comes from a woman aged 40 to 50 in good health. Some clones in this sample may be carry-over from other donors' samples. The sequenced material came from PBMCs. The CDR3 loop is CASSFSLSGRVETQYF. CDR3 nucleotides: TGTGCCAGCAGTTTTTCCCTTAGCGGGAGAGTGGAGACCCAGTACTTC.